A single T cell receptor beta chain is shown here with its context. Its antigen is undetermined. The data are from a study of OX40 agonist ivuxolimab in advanced cancers. About the study: Patients treated during dose escalation were battling hepatocellular carcinoma, melanoma, renal cell or head and neck cancer.

General observations from the study: Compared with CD4+, CD8+ T cells on average had more expanded clones.

Profiled with immunoSEQ multiplex PCR; TCRdb holds only in-frame clones, not every one. The sample records 95,000 to 150,000 clones, 80% to 90% being singletons. CDR1 MDHEN and CDR2 SYDVKM come from the germline V gene. The CDR3 extends over 13 amino acids. The V end was cut by 1 base, the J end by 10 bases, with 11 bases between. With autoimmune disease history or systemic immunosuppression, patients were excluded. Here the sequenced sample was CD4+ or CD8+ T cells sorted from blood, taken in a trial of the OX40 agonist ivuxolimab. The rearrangement joins TRBV28 to TRBJ2-4; tentative D call: TRBD2 (6 bases). The receptor was isolated from an adult with an advanced solid tumor such as melanoma, head and neck, liver or kidney cancer. Here the CDR3 reads CASSLSGEGIQYF. CDR3 nucleotides: TGTGCCAGCAGTTTATCGGGGGAAGGGATTCAGTACTTC.